A single sample gave rise to the 18 T cell receptor beta chains below, sequenced in a study of tumor and adjacent non-tumor tissue in lung cancer. Three rounds of nested PCR, following a modified ARM-PCR protocol, produced the TCRbeta library. In TCRdb, the multiplex PCR reads were re-called with MiXCR into one record per CDR3 protein. The table has tens of thousands of distinct CDR3 sequences, roughly 80% seen once; the top ten hold 10% to 15%. The template was RNA from unsorted bulk tissue. The sequenced sample was lung tumor tissue. These receptors were obtained from a woman between 45 and 65 years old with non-small cell lung cancer.

On this clonotype: The conserved phenylalanine or tryptophan normally closing the CDR3 is absent here, so this likely arose from a read error. The rearrangement uses TRBV11-1 and TRBJ2-3, with 9 bases that match TRBD1. This CDR3 comprises 13 residues. The ends lost 6 bases at V and 12 bases at J; junction bases unmatched: 10. Germline values: CDR1 SGHAT, CDR2 FQDESV (reference sequence). CDR3 DNA sequence: TGTGCCAGCAGAGGGACAGGGATGGATGCTCAGTATTTG. This gives the protein CASRGTGMDAQYL.

With regard to this clonotype: A read error may produce the germline difference seen at one junction end. This rearrangement joins TRBV10-2 to TRBJ2-3; D is unresolved. The CDR3 contains 11 residues. CDR1 WSHSY and CDR2 SAAADI come from the germline V gene. The CDR3 protein is CVSSEADTRHF. The CDR3 bases are TGCGTCAGCAGTGAGGCAGATACGCGGCATTTT.

As concerns this clonotype: The junction differs from germline at one of its ends, possibly a read error. V usage is TRBV4-2 and J usage is TRBJ1-5; D remains unclear. With the DNA end fitting TRBJ2-3 better, the J assignment may be wrong. Germline CDR1 reads LGHNA; CDR2 reads YNFKEQ. The length of the CDR3 is 17 residues. CDR3 region: CVSRLFWARETNQPQYF. The DNA for the CDR3 is TGTGTCAGCAGACTCTTTTGGGCCAGAGAGACAAATCAGCCCCAGTATTTT.

On this clonotype: The conserved closing phenylalanine or tryptophan is absent in this CDR3, likely reflecting a read error. The chain couples TRBV20-1 to TRBJ2-1; D ambiguous. CDR3 length: 14 amino acids. Germline V gene lookup returns CDR1 DFQATT and CDR2 SNEGSKA (reference sequence). DNA of the CDR3: TGCAGTGCTAATCCTAGTTGGGCCTATAATGAGCAGTTCTTA. Protein product: CSANPSWAYNEQFL.

Remarks on this clonotype: At one boundary the junction diverges from the germline segment, which might be a read error. The chain couples TRBV11-2 to TRBJ2-2; D is ambiguous. CDR1 and CDR2 from the germline V gene are SGHAT and FQNNGV. The CDR3 sequence is 15 residues long. This CDR3 is CANSRGRRHTGELFF. Here the CDR3 DNA reads TGTGCCAACAGCCGCGGCAGGCGGCACACCGGGGAGCTGTTTTTT.

About this clonotype: As the CDR3 is not closed by the conserved phenylalanine or tryptophan, this likely results from a read error. This chain joins TRBV29-1 and TRBJ2-7; perhaps D is TRBD1 or TRBD2 (6 bases each). The CDR3 covers 13 residues. In germline, CDR1 is SQVTM, CDR2 ANQGSEA. The CDR3 DNA reads TGTAGTGTTGATGGTAGGGGGGTAGAGGAGCAGTACTTA. As protein: CSVDGRGVEEQYL.

Worth noting for this clonotype: One end of the junction does not line up with germline, which may come from a read error. The chain carries TRBV11-2 and TRBJ2-7; D is unclear. Germline-derived CDR1 and CDR2 are SGHAT and FQNNGV. This CDR3 spans 15 amino acids. The CDR3 sequence: CANSLSPSPSYERYF. DNA of the CDR3: TGTGCCAACAGCTTATCTCCGAGTCCCTCCTATGAGCGGTACTTC.

Points on this clonotype: Likely a read error: the CDR3 ends without its conserved phenylalanine or tryptophan. The DNA is omitted, as the CDR3 cannot be located on it reliably, and the CDR3 follows TCRdb's listing. The rearrangement joins TRBV4-1 to TRBJ2-5. CDR1 and CDR2 from the germline V gene are MGHRA and YSYEKL. Ends included, the CDR3 has 16 residues. The CDR3 region is CASSQAMRNGRETQYL.

This chain uses TRBV20-1 with TRBJ2-2, with D unclear. Germline V gene sequence: CDR1 DFQATT, CDR2 SNEGSKA (reference sequence). The CDR3 has 16 residues. CDR3 loop: CNATPIAFLGAGELFF. As DNA, the CDR3 is TGCAATGCCACCCCGATTGCGTTTCTTGGCGCCGGGGAGCTGTTTTTT.

This clonotype was observed a handful of times. Sequence at one end of the junction differs from germline and may be a read error. The rearrangement uses TRBV12-3 or TRBV12-4 and TRBJ2-2; D might be TRBD2 (6 bases). The CDR3 is 13 amino acids. CDR3 in amino acids: CAAPGGNTGVLFF. In DNA form, the CDR3 reads TGTGCTGCTCCCGGGGGAAACACCGGGGTGCTGTTTTTT.

On this clonotype: The junction shows a germline mismatch at one end, possibly a read error. The V gene is TRBV4-1, the J gene TRBJ1-1; 7 bases line up with TRBD1. CDR1 and CDR2 from the germline V gene are MGHRA and YSYEKL. This CDR3 has 16 residues. The CDR3 here is CTSSQDLYRGNTEALF. The CDR3 nucleotides read TGCACCAGCAGCCAAGATCTCTACAGGGGTAACACTGAAGCTTTATTT.

Details on this clonotype: Since no conserved phenylalanine or tryptophan closes the CDR3, a read error is the likely cause. CDR3 coding DNA: TGTGCAAGCAGTTACTTGGATACCTACGAGCAGTACTGC. This encodes CASSYLDTYEQYC. V usage is TRBV6-2 or TRBV6-3 and J usage is TRBJ2-7, with unresolved D. The CDR3 totals 13 residues. Germline CDR1 MNHEY, CDR2 SVGEGT.

As regards this clonotype: The junction does not match germline at one end; this may be a read error. The chain is built from TRBV5-4 and TRBJ2-3; TRBD2 matches at 9 bases. This CDR3 has 16 residues. The V gene's germline CDR1 is SGHNT and CDR2 YYREEE (reference sequence). CDR3 DNA sequence: TGTGTCAGGAGCTATCAACTAGCGGGTGGAACAGGTACGCAGTATTTT. Residues: CVRSYQLAGGTGTQYF.

V gene TRBV2 combines with J gene TRBJ1-5; D remains ambiguous. Germline loops: CDR1 SNHLY, CDR2 FYNNEI. Trimming cost V 4 bases and J 1 base, with 5 bases left between them. The CDR3 loop spans 13 amino acids. CDR3 sequence reads: CASSVGSNQPQHF. CDR3 nucleotide sequence: TGTGCCAGCAGTGTTGGCAGCAATCAGCCCCAGCATTTT.

As concerns this clonotype: Since no conserved phenylalanine or tryptophan closes the CDR3, a read error is the likely cause. The chain has TRBV28 and TRBJ2-7; a weak D match, TRBD1 (5 bases). The CDR3 is 12 amino acids. Per germline, CDR1 MDHEN and CDR2 SYDVKM. V gave up 6 bases and J gave up 9 bases, with 15 bases separating them. The CDR3 DNA reads as TGTGCCAGCAGCCTCAGGGCTTCTGGGCAGTACTTA. Translation gives CASSLRASGQYL.

By share, this clonotype ranks as medium-sized (0.01 to 0.1%). The chain recombines TRBV6-6 with TRBJ2-3; 8 bases match TRBD2. The CDR3 consists of 15 residues. V lost 0 bases, J lost 4 bases, and 3 bases stayed unmatched. CDR1 is MNHNY and CDR2 is SVGAGI in the germline V gene (reference sequence). Written as DNA, the CDR3 is TGTGCCAGCAGTTACTCCAGCGGGAGCGCAGATACGCAGTATTTT. This gives the protein CASSYSSGSADTQYF.

As regards this clonotype: Here the CDR3 omits its conserved ending phenylalanine or tryptophan, so a read error is the likely source. CDR3 residues: CARSAGASTDTQYL. CDR3 nucleotide sequence: TGTGCCCGCAGTGCCGGGGCCAGCACAGATACGCAGTATTTA. This rearrangement joins TRBV12-3 or TRBV12-4 to TRBJ2-3; D may correspond to TRBD1 or TRBD2 (5 bases each). This CDR3 region has 14 residues.

The V and J genes are TRBV24-1 and TRBJ2-1; D remains unclear. The CDR3 totals 16 residues. Per the germline V gene, CDR1 is KGHDR and CDR2 is SFDVKD. The ends were cut back, 6 bases at V and 13 bases at J, with 27 bases in the middle. CDR3 region: CATSKARSRSYNVQFF. The CDR3 coding sequence is TGTGCCACCAGTAAGGCCAGAAGCAGATCCTACAACGTACAGTTCTTC.